This TCR beta chain was identified during a study of blood T cells in healthy people across ages. Primers used in a second PCR of roughly 7 to 12 cycles were a sample-barcoded 5' primer and a J-beta primer mix. MiXCR, applied by TCRdb to the 5' RACE reads, yields one record per CDR3 protein. The table has around 1,500,000 distinct CDR3 sequences, 28% seen once. This clonotype was counted a few times. Antigen specificity is unknown. Study conclusions and caveats: Possibly, changes in expanded clonotypes were confounded because donor CMV status was unknown.

The CDR3 covers 13 residues. The germline V gene has CDR1 MNHEY and CDR2 SVGEGT. Deletions cut 10 bases from V and 6 bases from J, with 13 bases between. The sequencing sample was made of blood. The V and J genes are TRBV6-2 or TRBV6-3 and TRBJ1-6; D may be TRBD1 (5 bases). The clonotype originates from a woman in her thirties in good health. In DNA, the CDR3 is TGTGCCATGCGACGGACAAGTAATTCACCCCTCCACTTT. This codes for CAMRRTSNSPLHF.